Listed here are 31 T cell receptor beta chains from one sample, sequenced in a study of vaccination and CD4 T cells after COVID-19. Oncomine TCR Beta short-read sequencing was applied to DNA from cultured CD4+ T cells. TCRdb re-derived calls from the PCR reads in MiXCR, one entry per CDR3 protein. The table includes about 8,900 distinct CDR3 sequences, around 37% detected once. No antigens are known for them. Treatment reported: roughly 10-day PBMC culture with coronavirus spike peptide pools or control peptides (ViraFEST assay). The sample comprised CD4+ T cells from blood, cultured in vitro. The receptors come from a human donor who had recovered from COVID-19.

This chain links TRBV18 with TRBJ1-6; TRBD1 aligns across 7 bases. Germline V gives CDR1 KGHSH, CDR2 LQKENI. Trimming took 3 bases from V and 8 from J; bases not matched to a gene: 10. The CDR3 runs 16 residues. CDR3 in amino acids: CASSPISGGGYSPLHF. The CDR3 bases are TGTGCCAGCTCACCGATATCCGGAGGGGGCTATTCACCCCTCCACTTT.

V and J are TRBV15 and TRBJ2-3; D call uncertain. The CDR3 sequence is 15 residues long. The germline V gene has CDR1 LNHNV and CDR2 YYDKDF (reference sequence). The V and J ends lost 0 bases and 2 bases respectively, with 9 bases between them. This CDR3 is CATSRDRADTDTQYF. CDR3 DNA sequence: TGTGCCACCAGCAGAGATCGAGCAGACACAGATACGCAGTATTTT.

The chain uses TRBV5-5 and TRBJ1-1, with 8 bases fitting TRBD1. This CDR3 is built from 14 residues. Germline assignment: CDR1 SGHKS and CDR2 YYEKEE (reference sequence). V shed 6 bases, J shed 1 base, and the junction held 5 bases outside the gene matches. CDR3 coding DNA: TGTGCCAGCATTAGAACAGGGGGGAACACTGAAGCTTTCTTT. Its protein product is CASIRTGGNTEAFF.

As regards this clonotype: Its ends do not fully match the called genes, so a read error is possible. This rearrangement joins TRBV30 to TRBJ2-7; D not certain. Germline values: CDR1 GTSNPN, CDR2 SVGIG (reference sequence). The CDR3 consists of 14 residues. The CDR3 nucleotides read TGTGCCTGCGACGGACCGGCACTTCACTACGAGCAGAACTTC. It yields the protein CACDGPALHYEQNF.

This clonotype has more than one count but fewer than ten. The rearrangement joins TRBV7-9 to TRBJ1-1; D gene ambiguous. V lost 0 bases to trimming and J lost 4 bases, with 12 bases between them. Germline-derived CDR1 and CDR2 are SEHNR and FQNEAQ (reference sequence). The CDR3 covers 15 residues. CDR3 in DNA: TGTGCCAGCAGCTTAGCTGGAACGGGTGGCACTGAAGCTTTCTTT. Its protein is CASSLAGTGGTEAFF.

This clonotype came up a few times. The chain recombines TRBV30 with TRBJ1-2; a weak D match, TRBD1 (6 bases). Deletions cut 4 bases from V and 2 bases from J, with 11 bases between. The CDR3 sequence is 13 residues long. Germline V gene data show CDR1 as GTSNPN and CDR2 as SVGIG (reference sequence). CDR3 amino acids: CAWTRQANYGYTF. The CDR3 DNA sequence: TGTGCCTGGACTAGACAGGCGAACTATGGCTACACCTTC.

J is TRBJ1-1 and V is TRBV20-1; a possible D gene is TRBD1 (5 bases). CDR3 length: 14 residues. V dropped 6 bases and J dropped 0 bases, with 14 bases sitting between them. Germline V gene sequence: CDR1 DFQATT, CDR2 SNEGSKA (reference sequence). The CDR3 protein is CSARRQPMNTEAFF. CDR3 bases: TGCAGTGCCCGAAGACAGCCCATGAACACTGAAGCTTTCTTT.

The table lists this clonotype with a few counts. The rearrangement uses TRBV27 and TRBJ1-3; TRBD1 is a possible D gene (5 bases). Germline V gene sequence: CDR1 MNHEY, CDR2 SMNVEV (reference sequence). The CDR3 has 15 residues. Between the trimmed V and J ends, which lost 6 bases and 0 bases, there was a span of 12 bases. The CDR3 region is CASRTTGASGNTIYF. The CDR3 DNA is TGTGCCAGCAGAACTACAGGCGCCTCTGGAAACACCATATATTTT.

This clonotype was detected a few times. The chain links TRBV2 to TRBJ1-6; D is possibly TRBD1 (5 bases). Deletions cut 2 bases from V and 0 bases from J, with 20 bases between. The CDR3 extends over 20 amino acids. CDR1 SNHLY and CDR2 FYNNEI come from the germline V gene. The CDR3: CASSERRANRLSSYNSPLHF. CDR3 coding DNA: TGTGCCAGCAGTGAAAGGAGGGCGAACAGGCTAAGCTCCTATAATTCACCCCTCCACTTT.

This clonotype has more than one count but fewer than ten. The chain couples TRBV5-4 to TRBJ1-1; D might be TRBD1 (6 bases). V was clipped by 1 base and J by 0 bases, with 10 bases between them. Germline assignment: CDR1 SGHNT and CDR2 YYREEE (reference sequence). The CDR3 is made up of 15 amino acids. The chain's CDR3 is CASSLSGDMNTEAFF. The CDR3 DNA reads TGTGCCAGCAGCTTGTCAGGGGACATGAACACTGAAGCTTTCTTT.

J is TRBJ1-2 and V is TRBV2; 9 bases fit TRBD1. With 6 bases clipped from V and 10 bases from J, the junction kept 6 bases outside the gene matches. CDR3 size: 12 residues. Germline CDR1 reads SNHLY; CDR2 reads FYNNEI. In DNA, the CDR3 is TGTGCCAGCAGCGTGGGACAGGGTTTCTACACCTTC. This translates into CASSVGQGFYTF.

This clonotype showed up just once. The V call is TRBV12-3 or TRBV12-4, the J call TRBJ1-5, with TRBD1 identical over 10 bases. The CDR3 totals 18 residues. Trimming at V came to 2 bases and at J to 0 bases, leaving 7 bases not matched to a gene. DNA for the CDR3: TGTGCCAGCAGTTTACAGACAGGGGGCATGGGTAGCAATCAGCCCCAGCATTTT. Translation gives CASSLQTGGMGSNQPQHF.

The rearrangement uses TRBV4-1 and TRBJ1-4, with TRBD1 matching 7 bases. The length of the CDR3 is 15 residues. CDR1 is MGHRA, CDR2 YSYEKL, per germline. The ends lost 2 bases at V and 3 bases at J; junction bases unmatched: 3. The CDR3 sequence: CASSQQTGPNEKLFF. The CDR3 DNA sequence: TGCGCCAGCAGCCAACAGACAGGGCCTAATGAAAAACTGTTTTTT.

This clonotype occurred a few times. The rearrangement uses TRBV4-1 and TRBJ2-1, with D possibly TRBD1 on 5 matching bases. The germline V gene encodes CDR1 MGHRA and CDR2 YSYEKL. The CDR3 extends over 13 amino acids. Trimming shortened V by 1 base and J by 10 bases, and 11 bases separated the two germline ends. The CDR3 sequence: CASSQVGVGEQFF. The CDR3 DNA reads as TGCGCCAGCAGCCAAGTAGGGGTCGGGGAGCAGTTCTTC.

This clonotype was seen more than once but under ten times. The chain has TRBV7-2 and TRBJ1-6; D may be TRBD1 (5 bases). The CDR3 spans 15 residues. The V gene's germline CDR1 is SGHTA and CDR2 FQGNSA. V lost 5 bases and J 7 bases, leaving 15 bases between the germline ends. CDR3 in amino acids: CASSVGGVGNSPLHF. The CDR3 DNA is TGTGCCAGCAGCGTGGGGGGGGTCGGCAATTCACCCCTCCACTTT.

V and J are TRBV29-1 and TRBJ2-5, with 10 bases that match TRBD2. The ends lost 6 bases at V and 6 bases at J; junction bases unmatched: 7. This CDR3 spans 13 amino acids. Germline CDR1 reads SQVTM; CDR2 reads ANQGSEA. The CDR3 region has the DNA TGCAGCGTCCAGGGACTAGCGAAGCAGACCCAGTACTTC. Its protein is CSVQGLAKQTQYF.

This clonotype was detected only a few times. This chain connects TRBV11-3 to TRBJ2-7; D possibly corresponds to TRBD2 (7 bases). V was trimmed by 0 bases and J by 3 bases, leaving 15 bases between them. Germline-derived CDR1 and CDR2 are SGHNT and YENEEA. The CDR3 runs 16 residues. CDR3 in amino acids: CASSLERGGGDYEQYF. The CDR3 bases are TGTGCCAGCAGCTTAGAAAGGGGGGGCGGAGACTACGAGCAGTACTTC.

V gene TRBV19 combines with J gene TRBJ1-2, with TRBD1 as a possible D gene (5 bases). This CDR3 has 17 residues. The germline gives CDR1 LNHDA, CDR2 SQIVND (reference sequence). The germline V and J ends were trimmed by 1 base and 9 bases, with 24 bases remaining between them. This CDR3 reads CASSIATAGGPLGSYTF. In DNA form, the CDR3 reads TGTGCCAGTAGTATAGCTACCGCTGGGGGACCCCTGGGGAGCTACACCTTC.

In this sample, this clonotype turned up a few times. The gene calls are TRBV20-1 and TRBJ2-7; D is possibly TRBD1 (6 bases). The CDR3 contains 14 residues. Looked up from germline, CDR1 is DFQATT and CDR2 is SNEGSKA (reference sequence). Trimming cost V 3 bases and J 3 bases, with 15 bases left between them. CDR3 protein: CSASKDRPIYEQYF. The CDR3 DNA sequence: TGCAGTGCTAGTAAGGACAGACCGATCTACGAGCAGTACTTC.

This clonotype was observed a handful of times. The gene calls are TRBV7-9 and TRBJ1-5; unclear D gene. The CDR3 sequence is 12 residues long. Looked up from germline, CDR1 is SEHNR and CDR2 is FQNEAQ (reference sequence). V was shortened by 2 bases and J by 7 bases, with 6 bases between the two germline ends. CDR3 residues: CASSLLDQPQHF. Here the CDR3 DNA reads TGTGCCAGCAGCTTACTTGACCAGCCCCAGCATTTT.

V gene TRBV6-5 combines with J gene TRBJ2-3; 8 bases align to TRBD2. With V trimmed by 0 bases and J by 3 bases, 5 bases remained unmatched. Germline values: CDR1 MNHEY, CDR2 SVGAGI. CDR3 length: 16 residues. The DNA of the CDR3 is TGTGCCAGCAGTTACTCGGCGGGGGGAAAGACAGATACGCAGTATTTT. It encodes CASSYSAGGKTDTQYF.

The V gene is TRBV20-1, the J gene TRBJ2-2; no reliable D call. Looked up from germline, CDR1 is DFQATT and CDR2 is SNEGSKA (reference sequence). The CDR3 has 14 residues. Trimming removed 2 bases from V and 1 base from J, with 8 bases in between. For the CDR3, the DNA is TGCAGTGCTAGACGGGCAGGGAACACCGGGGAGCTGTTTTTT. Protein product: CSARRAGNTGELFF.

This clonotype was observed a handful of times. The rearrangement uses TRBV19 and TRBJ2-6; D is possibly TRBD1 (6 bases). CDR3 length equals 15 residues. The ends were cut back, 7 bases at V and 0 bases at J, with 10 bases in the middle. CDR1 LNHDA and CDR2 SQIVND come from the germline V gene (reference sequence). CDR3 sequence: CASTQGISGANVLTF. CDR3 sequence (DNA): TGTGCCAGTACCCAGGGGATCTCTGGGGCCAACGTCCTGACTTTC.

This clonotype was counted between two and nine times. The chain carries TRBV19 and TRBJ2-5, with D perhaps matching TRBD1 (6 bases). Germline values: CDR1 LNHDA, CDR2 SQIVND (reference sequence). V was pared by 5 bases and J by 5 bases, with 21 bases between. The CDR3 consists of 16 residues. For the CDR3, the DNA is TGTGCCAGTAGTTGGGCAGGGGCTATCCAAGGGGAGACCCAGTACTTC. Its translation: CASSWAGAIQGETQYF.

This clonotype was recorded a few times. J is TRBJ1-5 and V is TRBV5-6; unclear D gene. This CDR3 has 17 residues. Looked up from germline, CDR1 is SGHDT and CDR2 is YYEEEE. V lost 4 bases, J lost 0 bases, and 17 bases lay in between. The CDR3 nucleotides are TGTGCCAGCAGCCGCTCCGGGCTTAGGAATAGCAATCAGCCCCAGCATTTT. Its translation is CASSRSGLRNSNQPQHF.

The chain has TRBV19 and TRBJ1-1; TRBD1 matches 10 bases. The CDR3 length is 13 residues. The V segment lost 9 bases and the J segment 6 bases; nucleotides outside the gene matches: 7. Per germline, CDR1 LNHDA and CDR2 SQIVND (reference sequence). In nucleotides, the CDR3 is TGTGCCAGCAGCCGGGACAGGGGTGCTGAAGCTTTCTTT. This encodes CASSRDRGAEAFF.

The CDR3 bases are TGTGCCAGCAGAGAAAACAACAGGGGTGGCTATGGCTACACCTTC. Translation: CASRENNRGGYGYTF. V usage is TRBV6-1 and J usage is TRBJ1-2; 7 nucleotides line up with TRBD1. In germline, CDR1 is MNHNS, CDR2 SASEGT. The CDR3 runs 15 residues. The V gene end was trimmed by 6 bases and the J gene end by 4 bases; junction bases not matched to a gene: 11.

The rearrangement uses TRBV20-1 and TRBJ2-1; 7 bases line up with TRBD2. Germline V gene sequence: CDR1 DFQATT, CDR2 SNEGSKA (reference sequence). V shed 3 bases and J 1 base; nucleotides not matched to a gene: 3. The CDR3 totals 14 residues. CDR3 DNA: TGCAGTGCTAGGGGCGGGGGTTCCTACAATGAGCAGTTCTTC. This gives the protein CSARGGGSYNEQFF.

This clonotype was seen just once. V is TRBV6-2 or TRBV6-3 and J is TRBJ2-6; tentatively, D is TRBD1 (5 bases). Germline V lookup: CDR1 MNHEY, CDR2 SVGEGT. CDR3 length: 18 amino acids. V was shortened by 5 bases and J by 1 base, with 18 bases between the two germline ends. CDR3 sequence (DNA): TGTGCCAGCAGTCACCCCCAGGGCCTCACTTCTGGGGCCAACGTCCTGACTTTC. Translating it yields CASSHPQGLTSGANVLTF.

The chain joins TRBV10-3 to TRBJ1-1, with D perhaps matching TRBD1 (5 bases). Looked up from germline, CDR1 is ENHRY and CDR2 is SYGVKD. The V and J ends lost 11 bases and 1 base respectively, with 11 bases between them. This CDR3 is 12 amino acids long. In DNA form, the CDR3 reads TGTGCCTCCAAGGGGCAGAACACTGAAGCTTTCTTT. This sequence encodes CASKGQNTEAFF.

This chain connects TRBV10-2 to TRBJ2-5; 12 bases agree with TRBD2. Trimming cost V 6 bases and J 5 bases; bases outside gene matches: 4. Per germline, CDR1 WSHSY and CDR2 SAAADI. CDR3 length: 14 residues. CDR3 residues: CASSLAGGPETQYF. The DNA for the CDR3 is TGCGCCAGCAGCCTAGCGGGGGGGCCGGAGACCCAGTACTTC.